This is a list of T cell receptor beta chains from one sample in a study of CD8+CD57+ T cells in acquired aplastic anemia. One entry per CDR3 protein, called by TCRdb with MiXCR from the reads. This sample has 89,000 or so distinct CDR3 sequences, with about 67% found just once. The sequenced sample was sorted CD4+, CD8+, or CD8+CD57+ T cells (not recorded which) from PBMCs. These receptors were obtained from a human donor with aplastic anemia. Both conserved end residues are part of each CDR3. The D gene is left open where the match is weak. For some rows the clone size is stated as once, few or many, or as a class when expanded; others skip it.

cdr3_nt cdr3_aa j_call d_call v_call clone_size
TGTGCCACCAGTGATCCCGACAGTAACAATGAGCAGTTCTTC CATSDPDSNNEQFF TRBJ2-1 - TRBV24-1 -
TGTGCCACCAGCAGAGATTACAGCTACGAGCAGTACTTC CATSRDYSYEQYF TRBJ2-7 - TRBV15 -
TGTGCCATCACCCACGACAGGGGGGCTGGCTACACCTTC CAITHDRGAGYTF TRBJ1-2 TRBD1 TRBV10-3 -
TGTGCCAGCAGATCCCCAGAGCCCTACAATGAGCAGTTCTTC CASRSPEPYNEQFF TRBJ2-1 - TRBV2 -
TGCGCCAGCAGCCAGGGGGCGGGGGATTACAATGAGCAGTTCTTC CASSQGAGDYNEQFF TRBJ2-1 - TRBV4-3 -
TGTGCCAGCAGGCCACAGGGGACGTTGGCAGATACGCAGTATTTT CASRPQGTLADTQYF TRBJ2-3 TRBD1 TRBV6-1 few
TGTGCCACCAGCTTGGGACAGAGGAACACTGAAGCTTTCTTT CATSLGQRNTEAFF TRBJ1-1 TRBD1 TRBV15 -
TGCAGTGCTAGGCGAGGGGGTTGGTCTGAAGCTTTCTTT CSARRGGWSEAFF TRBJ1-1 - TRBV20-1 -
TGTACAGCCTACAATGAGCAGTTCTTC CTAYNEQFF TRBJ2-1 - TRBV10-3 -
TGTGCCATCCGGGGGGCCGAGTACAATGAGCAGTTCTTC CAIRGAEYNEQFF TRBJ2-1 - TRBV10-3 -
TGTGCCAGCAGCACCGACAGAGCCTCCTACAATGAGCAGTTCTTC CASSTDRASYNEQFF TRBJ2-1 - TRBV11-1 few
TGTGCCAGCAGTGCAGGTCCCGGGACATTCACGGGCGAGCAGTACTTC CASSAGPGTFTGEQYF TRBJ2-7 - TRBV25-1 -
TGTGCCAGCGCGGCGACCGGGACTTACTCTGGAAACACCATATATTTT CASAATGTYSGNTIYF TRBJ1-3 - TRBV9 -
TGTGCCAGCAGTCTTTCTGGGGAGACCCAGTACTTC CASSLSGETQYF TRBJ2-5 - TRBV12-3/TRBV12-4 -
TGCAGTGCTAGTGCTAATGATAGGGGGGCGAGGAATTCACCCCTCCACTTT CSASANDRGARNSPLHF TRBJ1-6 - TRBV20-1 few
TGTGCCAGCAGCCAAGGACAGGGGCCGAATTCACCCCTCCACTTT CASSQGQGPNSPLHF TRBJ1-6 TRBD1 TRBV9 -
TGCAGTGCGACGGACGGAGTCTCTGGAAACACCATATATTTT CSATDGVSGNTIYF TRBJ1-3 - TRBV20-1 few
TGTGCCAGCAGTGAATCAAAGGGTAACTATGGCTACACCTTC CASSESKGNYGYTF TRBJ1-2 - TRBV6-1 once
TGTGCCAGCAGCTCCGGTCCGGGACAAGAGACCCAGTACTTC CASSSGPGQETQYF TRBJ2-5 - TRBV7-2 -
TGTGCCACCAGCGCGCAGGGTGTAGGGGGCCTTTGGGATACGCAGTATTTT CATSAQGVGGLWDTQYF TRBJ2-3 TRBD1 TRBV15 -
TGTATCACCAGCCCTGGACAGGGGGATGGCACAGATACGCAGTATTTT CITSPGQGDGTDTQYF TRBJ2-3 TRBD1 TRBV15 -
TGTGCCAGCAGTTCCTCCCCCGGACTAGCGGCCTCCTACGAGCAGTACTTC CASSSSPGLAASYEQYF TRBJ2-7 TRBD2 TRBV11-1 few
TGTGCCAGCACCCCGAAGCAGGGAAACACCATATATTTT CASTPKQGNTIYF TRBJ1-3 - TRBV2 few
TGTGCCAGCAGCTATCGACAGGCGAGAAGTTCTGGGGCCAACGTCCTGACTTTC CASSYRQARSSGANVLTF TRBJ2-6 - TRBV7-6 -
TGTGCCAGCAGTGGACCAGGGCTCGTGAACACTGAAGCTTTCTTT CASSGPGLVNTEAFF TRBJ1-1 - TRBV25-1 -
TGTGCCAGCAGCATCAGACAGGAACGTAATGAAAAACTGTTTTTT CASSIRQERNEKLFF TRBJ1-4 - TRBV7-9 -